This paragraph covers one T cell receptor beta chain sequence. Its antigen is unknown. Trimming took off 6 bases at V and 1 base at J, with 7 bases between the two ends. There are 12 residues in the CDR3. Germline V gives CDR1 SGHVS, CDR2 FNYEAQ. This specimen comes from a study of CD8 T cells in Susac syndrome. Regarding the study as a whole: Only a relatively small number of individuals were included in the TCR sequencing and HLA analysis.

The authors reverse transcribed about 0.45 to 1 ug RNA with random hexamers. Across 54 Vbeta and 13 Jbeta, immunoSEQ multiplex PCR amplified TCR beta CDR3. Each CDR3 protein is one row after TCRdb ran MiXCR on the immunoSEQ multiplex PCR reads. In the table there are around 300,000 distinct CDR3 sequences, about nine tenths of which are singletons. Sequencing of TCR beta was carried out in blood CD8+ and CD4+ T cells. Negative isolation was used for CD8+ and CD4+ T cells, and FACS enrichment was applied to TEMRA cells. This chain uses TRBV7-6 with TRBJ2-7, with no clear D. The sample taken for sequencing was CD8+ T cells from PBMCs. This clonotype originated in a human donor with multiple sclerosis. This CDR3 is CASRTRSYEQYF. CDR3 nucleotide sequence: TGTGCCAGCAGAACAAGGTCCTACGAGCAGTACTTC.